This T cell receptor beta chain stems from a study of cytomegalovirus exposure and HLA in healthy donors. On this clone itself: The antigen remains unidentified.

Use of 60 Vbeta and 13 Jbeta primers characterized the PCR. Generated by immunoSEQ multiplex PCR, the TCRdb table keeps only in-frame clones and is missing some. The sample lists more than 150,000 clones, roughly nine tenths occurring once. Study outcomes and limitations: Roughly even sequencing depth across donors was the assumption behind the presence/absence analyses.

From germline, CDR1 is MNHEY and CDR2 SMNVEV (reference sequence). Trimming pared 5 bases from V and 7 bases from J, leaving 18 bases between. The CDR3 runs to 15 residues. The genes are TRBV27 and TRBJ1-5; unclear D gene. Sequenced material: PBMCs. This TCR was recovered from a girl less than two years old in good health and CMV-seronegative. CDR3 amino acids: CASSLVWGPSQPQHF. The CDR3 DNA follows: TGTGCCAGCAGTCTGGTATGGGGTCCTAGCCAGCCCCAGCATTTT.